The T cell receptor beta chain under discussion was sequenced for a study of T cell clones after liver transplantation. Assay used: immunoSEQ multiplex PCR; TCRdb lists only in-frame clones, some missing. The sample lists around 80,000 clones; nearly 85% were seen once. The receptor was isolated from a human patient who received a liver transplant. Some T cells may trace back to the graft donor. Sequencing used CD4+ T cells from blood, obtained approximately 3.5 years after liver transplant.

CDR3 DNA: TGTGCCAGCAGCTTAGGGTCTCCGCAGTACAATGAGCAGTTCTTC. This sequence encodes CASSLGSPQYNEQFF. V and J are TRBV7-2 and TRBJ2-1; D uncertain. Per germline, CDR1 SGHTA and CDR2 FQGNSA. CDR3 length equals 15 residues. Trimming took 1 base from V and 4 from J, leaving 11 bases between them.